Given below is one TCR beta chain in context. These data come from a study of blood T cell repertoires in COVID-19. Study details: COVID-19 samples from acute and convalescent phases originated in the United States, Italy and Spain.

Sequencing was performed with immunoSEQ multiplex PCR; in TCRdb, only in-frame clones are kept and a portion is missing. Of some 340,000 clones in the sample, 90% to 95% were seen once. The length of the CDR3 is 14 residues. Germline V gene sequence: CDR1 SEHNR, CDR2 FQNEAQ (reference sequence). Trimming removed 4 bases at V and 4 bases at J, with 11 bases between. Sequenced: PBMCs or T cells enriched from blood (not recorded which). The receptor's source is a young woman who had been exposed to COVID-19. The gene calls are TRBV7-9 and TRBJ2-1, with a possible D match to TRBD1 (5 bases). The CDR3 reads CASSSYQGYNEQFF. Here the CDR3 DNA reads TGTGCCAGCAGCTCATATCAGGGTTACAATGAGCAGTTCTTC.